The entry below gives a single T cell receptor beta chain sequence along with its context. Assay: immunoSEQ multiplex PCR; the TCRdb copy retains only in-frame clones and omits some. The sample shows around 56,000 clones, around nine tenths of them seen only once. V was clipped by 0 bases and J by 3 bases; unmatched bases: 8. The CDR3 is 18 residues long. CDR1 and CDR2 from the germline V gene are MGHRA and YSYEKL. The sample comes from a study of T cell changes during pregnancy in multiple sclerosis. Sample: peripheral blood, taken after pregnancy. The chain joins TRBV4-1 to TRBJ1-1, with 12 bases that match TRBD1. This TCR was sampled from a female donor with multiple sclerosis, enrolled in a pregnancy study. The CDR3 DNA reads TGCGCCAGCAGCCAAGAGGGACAGGGGGCCCCATTTGACACTGAAGCTTTCTTT. This codes for CASSQEGQGAPFDTEAFF.